This TCR beta chain was identified in a study of CD8+ T cells in alopecia areata. At the level of the study: Oral tofacitinib, 5 to 10 mg twice daily, was given in an open-label trial. The SALT score measured affected scalp surface percentage in treated patients.

Comment on this clone: Its antigen remains unidentified.

Trimming removed 5 bases from V and 0 bases from J; junction bases left unmatched: 7. The CDR3 covers 15 residues. Germline V CDR1 and CDR2: SGHTA, FQGNSA. Treatment described: oral pan-JAK inhibitor, 5-10 mg twice daily. Sorting of PBMCs yielded the CD4+ and CD8+ T cells. Following RNA extraction, reverse transcription yielded cDNA that acted as the sequencing template. Sequenced by immunoSEQ multiplex PCR; TCRdb stores in-frame clones only, minus some. The table shows 200,000 or so clones, with 35% to 40% occurring only once. Study results and limitations: Administration of tofacitinib significantly diminished scalp clonality and expanded CD8+ clones within the top 100.

The chain combines TRBV7-2 with TRBJ2-7, with 7 bases lining up with TRBD1. This receptor was identified in a human donor with alopecia areata. This sample comprised CD4+ T cells sorted from blood, obtained at approximately week 31, from a patient treated with tofacitinib. CDR3 residues: CASSGRTGLSYEQYF. CDR3 bases: TGTGCCAGCAGCGGTCGGACAGGCCTCTCCTACGAGCAGTACTTC.